Reported below is one TCR beta chain. Its matching antigen is unknown. A single base separates this from a much larger clone, so it may be a read error. Arm-PCR of CDR3 regions and iRepertoire HTBI primers were used to build TCR beta libraries. TCRdb itself ran the multiplex PCR reads through MiXCR, one entry per CDR3 protein. The table lists almost 450,000 distinct CDR3 sequences, approximately 16% of them singletons. The CDR3 covers 15 residues. Germline V gives CDR1 LGHDT, CDR2 YNNKEL (reference sequence). J was trimmed by 4 bases and V by 0 bases; bases with no gene match: 4. The time point denotes: newly diagnosed GD, antithyroid drugs for less than 3 months. RNA from PBMCs was the source of the TCR library. Graves' disease diagnosis followed American Thyroid Association guidelines. The data derive from a study of regulatory T cells in long-lasting Graves disease. The overall study: Antithyroid drug exposure in newly diagnosed Graves' patients had lasted under 3 months.

Study results and caveats: Relative to newly diagnosed Graves' patients, persistent ones had lower TCR diversity.

These data also formed part of another study, on T cells in Graves' hyperthyroidism and ophthalmopathy. That source notes: Blood also carried most thyroid clonotypes expanded above 0.001.

The sequence came from a woman under 40 with Graves disease. The rearrangement joins TRBV3-1 to TRBJ2-5; 8 nucleotides match TRBD1. Here the sequenced sample was peripheral blood mononuclear cells (PBMCs), taken at new diagnosis, from a patient treated with antithyroid drugs. The CDR3 is CASSQDAGGGETQYF. The CDR3 DNA is TGTGCCAGCAGCCAAGATGCAGGGGGCGGAGAGACCCAGTACTTC.